This T cell receptor (beta chain) was sequenced during a study of blood T cell repertoires in COVID-19. Original handling: Cell counts per sample came from amplifying reference gene primers. Assay: immunoSEQ multiplex PCR; the TCRdb copy retains only in-frame clones and omits some. The D gene and trimming were derived from the DNA, and the V and J assignments and clone size from that table. The table lists under 450,000 clones, 80% to 90% of them singletons, with approximately 1.2% in the top ten. Across over 20 US areas, participants ranged in age from about 18 to 100 years. The recovered donors of Cohort 3 showed two negative PCRs, clearance, or symptom resolution. Germline CDR1 and CDR2: SGHTA and FQGNSA. CDR3 size: 15 residues. The ends were cut back, 6 bases at V and 10 bases at J, with 21 bases in the middle.

The clonotype was recovered from a young man who had recovered from COVID-19. The gene calls are TRBV7-2 and TRBJ1-4; D call uncertain. The specimen sequenced was PBMCs or T cells enriched from blood (not recorded which). This chain's CDR3 is CASSLTGSGVGKLFF. CDR3 in DNA: TGTGCCAGCAGTTTGACGGGAAGCGGAGTTGGAAAACTGTTTTTT.